The 8 T cell receptor beta chains below come from one sample, sequenced in a study of OX40 agonist ivuxolimab in advanced cancers. The method was immunoSEQ multiplex PCR; TCRdb's version includes in-frame clones alone and lacks a portion of them. The top ten hold approximately 0.63% of the sample, which has 58,000 or so clones, 65% to 90% seen once. Sequencing used CD4+ or CD8+ T cells sorted from blood, obtained in a trial of the OX40 agonist ivuxolimab. The source of these receptors is an adult with an advanced solid tumor such as melanoma, head and neck, liver or kidney cancer.

The chain has TRBV10-3 and TRBJ1-4, with 7 nucleotides matching TRBD1. With V trimmed by 11 bases and J by 7 bases, 13 bases remained unmatched. The CDR3 has 14 amino acids. The V gene's germline CDR1 is ENHRY and CDR2 SYGVKD. For the CDR3, the DNA is TGTGCCGCCGGGGCAAGACAGGGAGGTGAAAAACTGTTTTTT. Protein sequence: CAAGARQGGEKLFF.

V gene TRBV18 combines with J gene TRBJ2-5; D possibly corresponds to TRBD1 (7 bases). The end of the DNA is better explained by TRBJ2-7, so the J call may be wrong. From germline, CDR1 is KGHSH and CDR2 LQKENI. The CDR3 runs 16 residues. The CDR3 region is CASSPRSGGPYYEQYF. As DNA, the CDR3 is TGTGCCAGCTCACCACGTTCAGGGGGGCCCTACTACGAGCAGTACTTC.

This chain links TRBV2 with TRBJ2-1, with TRBD2 matching over 12 bases. V lost 3 bases, J lost 1 base, and 7 bases stayed unmatched. Germline CDR1 and CDR2: SNHLY and FYNNEI. The CDR3 runs to 18 residues. The CDR3 region has the DNA TGTGCCAGCAGTGAGGGGACTAGCGGGCCCATTTCCTACAATGAGCAGTTCTTC. Translating it yields CASSEGTSGPISYNEQFF.

The V call is TRBV9, the J call TRBJ1-1, with D possibly TRBD1 on 6 matching bases. V lost 6 bases, J lost 4 bases, and 25 bases lay in between. The length of the CDR3 is 17 residues. The germline gives CDR1 SGDLS, CDR2 YYNGEE. The CDR3 DNA reads as TGTGCCAGCATAAACCAATTGGGGTGGGGGCATGGCACTGAAGCTTTCTTT. This gives the protein CASINQLGWGHGTEAFF.

The chain recombines TRBV2 with TRBJ2-6; D could derive from TRBD1 or TRBD2 (5 bases each). CDR1 is SNHLY and CDR2 is FYNNEI in the germline V gene. The CDR3 runs to 15 residues. V dropped 11 bases and J dropped 2 bases, with 16 bases sitting between them. The CDR3 sequence is CASTFRGAGANVLTF. CDR3 DNA sequence: TGTGCCTCCACTTTTCGAGGGGCTGGGGCCAACGTCCTGACTTTC.

The chain recombines TRBV10-3 with TRBJ1-1, with unresolved D. V was shortened by 6 bases and J by 10 bases, with 21 bases between the two germline ends. There are 14 residues in the CDR3. CDR1 and CDR2 (germline): ENHRY, SYGVKD. The CDR3 sequence: CAISLKSRSFGAFF. In DNA form, the CDR3 reads TGTGCCATCAGCTTGAAGTCCCGGTCGTTTGGAGCTTTCTTT.

CDR3 residues: CASSYRSGEAFF. The CDR3 coding sequence is TGTGCCAGTAGTTACAGGTCTGGTGAAGCTTTCTTT. The J gene is TRBJ1-1, the V gene TRBV19; possibly TRBD1 for D (5 bases). CDR1 and CDR2 (germline): LNHDA, SQIVND (reference sequence). The CDR3 spans 12 residues. V lost 5 bases and J lost 7, with 11 bases in between.

This clone appeared a single time. This rearrangement joins TRBV7-6 to TRBJ1-4, with D uncertain. Trimming stripped 0 bases from V and 7 bases from J, with 6 bases between. Germline-derived CDR1 and CDR2 are SGHVS and FNYEAQ. This CDR3 is 13 amino acids long. CDR3 amino acids: CASSLAISEKLFF. As DNA, the CDR3 is TGTGCCAGCAGCTTAGCGATTTCTGAAAAACTGTTTTTT. The whole variable domain, remainder taken from reference TRBV7-6 and TRBJ1-4, is GAGVSQSPRYKVTKRGQDVALRCDPISGHVSLYWYRQALGQGPEFLTYFNYEAQQDKSGLPNDRFSAERPEGSISTLTIQRTEQRDSAMYRCASSLAISEKLFFGSGTQLSVL.